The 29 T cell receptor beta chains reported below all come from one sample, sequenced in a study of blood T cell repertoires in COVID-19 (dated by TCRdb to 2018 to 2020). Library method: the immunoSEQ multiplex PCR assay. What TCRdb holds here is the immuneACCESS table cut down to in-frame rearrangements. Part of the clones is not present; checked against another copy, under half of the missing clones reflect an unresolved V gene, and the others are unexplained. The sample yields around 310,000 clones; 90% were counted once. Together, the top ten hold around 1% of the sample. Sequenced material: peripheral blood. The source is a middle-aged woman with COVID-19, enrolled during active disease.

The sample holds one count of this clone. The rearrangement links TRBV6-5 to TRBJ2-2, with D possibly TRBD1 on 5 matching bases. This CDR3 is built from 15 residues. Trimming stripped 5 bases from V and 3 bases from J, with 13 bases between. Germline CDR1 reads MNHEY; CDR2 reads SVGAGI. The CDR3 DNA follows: TGTGCCAGCAGTCCATGGGGCGGATACACCGGGGAGCTGTTTTTT. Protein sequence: CASSPWGGYTGELFF.

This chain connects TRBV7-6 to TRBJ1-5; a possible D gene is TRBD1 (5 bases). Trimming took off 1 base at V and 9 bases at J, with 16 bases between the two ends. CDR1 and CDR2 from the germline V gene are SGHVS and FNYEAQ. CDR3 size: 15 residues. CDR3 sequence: CASSLEVGGGWPQHF. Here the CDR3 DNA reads TGTGCCAGCAGCTTAGAGGTCGGGGGGGGATGGCCCCAGCATTTT.

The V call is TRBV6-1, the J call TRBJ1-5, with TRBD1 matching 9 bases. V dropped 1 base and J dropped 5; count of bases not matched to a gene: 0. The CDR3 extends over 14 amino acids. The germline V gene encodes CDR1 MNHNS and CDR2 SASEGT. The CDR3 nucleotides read TGTGCCAGCAGTGAAGGGACAGGGGATCAGCCCCAGCATTTT. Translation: CASSEGTGDQPQHF.

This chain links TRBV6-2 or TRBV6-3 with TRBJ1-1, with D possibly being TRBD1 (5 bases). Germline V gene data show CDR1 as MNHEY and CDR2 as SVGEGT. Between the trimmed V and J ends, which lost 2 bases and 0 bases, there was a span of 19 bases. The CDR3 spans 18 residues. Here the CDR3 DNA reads TGTGCCAGCAGTTACCCACCGGGTCTTGGGGCCATGAACACTGAAGCTTTCTTT. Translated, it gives CASSYPPGLGAMNTEAFF.

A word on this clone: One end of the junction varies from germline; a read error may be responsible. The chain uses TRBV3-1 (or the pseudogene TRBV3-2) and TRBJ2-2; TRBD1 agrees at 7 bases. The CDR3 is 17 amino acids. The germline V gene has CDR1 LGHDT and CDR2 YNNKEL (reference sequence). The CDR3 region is CASSQGNRGAKTGELFF. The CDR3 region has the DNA TGTGCCAGCAGCCAAGGCAACAGGGGCGCGAAGACCGGGGAGCTGTTTTTT.

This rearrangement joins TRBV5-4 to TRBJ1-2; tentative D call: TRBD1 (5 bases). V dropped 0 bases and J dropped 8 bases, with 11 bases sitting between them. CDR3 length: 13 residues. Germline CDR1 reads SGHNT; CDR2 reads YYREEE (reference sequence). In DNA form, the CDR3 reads TGTGCCAGCAGCTTGGGGCAGGGCGGCGGCTACACCTTC. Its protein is CASSLGQGGGYTF. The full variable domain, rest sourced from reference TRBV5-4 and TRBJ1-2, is ETGVTQSPTHLIKTRGQQVTLRCSSQSGHNTVSWYQQALGQGPQFIFQYYREEENGRGNFPPRFSGLQFPNYSSELNVNALELDDSALYLCASSLGQGGGYTFGSGTRLTVV.

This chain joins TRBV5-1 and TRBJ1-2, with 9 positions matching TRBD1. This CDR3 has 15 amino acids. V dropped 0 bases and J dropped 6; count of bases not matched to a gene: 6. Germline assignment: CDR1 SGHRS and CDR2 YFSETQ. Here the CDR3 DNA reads TGCGCCAGCAGCTTGGCCCCGGGACAGGGTAATGGCTACACCTTC. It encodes CASSLAPGQGNGYTF.

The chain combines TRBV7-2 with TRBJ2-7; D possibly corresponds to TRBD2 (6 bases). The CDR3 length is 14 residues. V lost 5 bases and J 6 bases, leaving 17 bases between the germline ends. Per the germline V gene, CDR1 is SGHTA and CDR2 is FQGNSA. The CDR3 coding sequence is TGTGCCAGCAGCCGGCCGGGGGAAAGTCTCGAGCAGTACTTC. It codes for CASSRPGESLEQYF.

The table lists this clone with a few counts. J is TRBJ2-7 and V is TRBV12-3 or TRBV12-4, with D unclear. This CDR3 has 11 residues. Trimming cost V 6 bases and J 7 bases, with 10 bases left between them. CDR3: CASSLGIEQYF. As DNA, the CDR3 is TGTGCCAGCAGCCTCGGTATAGAGCAGTACTTC.

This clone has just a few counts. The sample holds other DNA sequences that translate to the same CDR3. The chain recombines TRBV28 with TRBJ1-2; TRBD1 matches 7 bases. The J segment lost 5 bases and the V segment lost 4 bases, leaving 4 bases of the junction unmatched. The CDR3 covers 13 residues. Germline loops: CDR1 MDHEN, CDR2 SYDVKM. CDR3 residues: CASSSGTDYGYTF. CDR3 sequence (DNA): TGTGCCAGCAGTTCCGGGACAGATTATGGCTACACCTTC.

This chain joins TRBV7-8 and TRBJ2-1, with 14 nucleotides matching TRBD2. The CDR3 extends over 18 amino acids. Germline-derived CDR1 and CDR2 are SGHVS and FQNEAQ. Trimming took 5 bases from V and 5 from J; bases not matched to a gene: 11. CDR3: CASSRTGTSGSNHNEQFF. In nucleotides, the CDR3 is TGTGCCAGCAGCCGAACCGGGACTAGCGGGAGTAACCACAATGAGCAGTTCTTC.

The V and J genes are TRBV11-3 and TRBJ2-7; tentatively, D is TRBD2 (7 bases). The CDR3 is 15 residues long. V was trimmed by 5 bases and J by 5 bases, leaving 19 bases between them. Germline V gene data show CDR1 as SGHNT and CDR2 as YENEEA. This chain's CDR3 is CASSQGGGRFNEQYF. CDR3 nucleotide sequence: TGTGCCAGCAGCCAAGGGGGGGGGCGCTTCAACGAGCAGTACTTC.

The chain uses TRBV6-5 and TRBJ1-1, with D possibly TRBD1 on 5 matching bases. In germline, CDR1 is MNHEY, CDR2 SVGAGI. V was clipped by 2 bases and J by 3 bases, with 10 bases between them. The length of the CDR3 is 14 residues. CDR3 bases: TGTGCCAGCAGTTACAGGGGCGGGGACACTGAAGCTTTCTTT. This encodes CASSYRGGDTEAFF.

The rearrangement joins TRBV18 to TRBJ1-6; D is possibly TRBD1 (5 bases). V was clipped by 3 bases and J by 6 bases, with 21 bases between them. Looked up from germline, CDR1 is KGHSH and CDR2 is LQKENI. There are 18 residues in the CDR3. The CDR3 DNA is TGTGCCAGCTCACCTGAAGGGACGGCCTTGGGGGGTAATTCACCCCTCCACTTT. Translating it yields CASSPEGTALGGNSPLHF.

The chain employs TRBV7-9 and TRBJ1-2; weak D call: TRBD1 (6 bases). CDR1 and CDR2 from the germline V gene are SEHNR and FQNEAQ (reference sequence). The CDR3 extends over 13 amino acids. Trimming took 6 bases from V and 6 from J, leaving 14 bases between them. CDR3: CASRFKQGDGYTF. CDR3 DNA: TGTGCCAGCAGGTTTAAACAGGGTGATGGCTACACCTTC.

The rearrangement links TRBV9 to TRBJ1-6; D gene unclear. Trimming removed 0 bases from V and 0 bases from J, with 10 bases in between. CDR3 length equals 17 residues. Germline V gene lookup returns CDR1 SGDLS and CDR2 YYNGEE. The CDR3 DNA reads TGTGCCAGCAGCGTAGCCCCCCACAGCTCCTATAATTCACCCCTCCACTTT. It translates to CASSVAPHSSYNSPLHF.

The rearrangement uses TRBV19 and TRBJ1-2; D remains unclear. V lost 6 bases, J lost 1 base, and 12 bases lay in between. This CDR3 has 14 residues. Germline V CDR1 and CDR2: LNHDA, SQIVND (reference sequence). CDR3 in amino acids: CASSQFGVNYGYTF. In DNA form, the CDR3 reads TGTGCCAGTAGCCAGTTCGGGGTTAACTATGGCTACACCTTC.

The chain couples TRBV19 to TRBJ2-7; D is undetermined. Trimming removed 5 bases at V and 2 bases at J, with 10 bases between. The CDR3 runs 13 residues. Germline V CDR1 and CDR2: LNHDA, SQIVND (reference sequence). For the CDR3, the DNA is TGTGCCAGTAGTGACACGTTCACCTACGAGCAGTACTTC. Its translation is CASSDTFTYEQYF.

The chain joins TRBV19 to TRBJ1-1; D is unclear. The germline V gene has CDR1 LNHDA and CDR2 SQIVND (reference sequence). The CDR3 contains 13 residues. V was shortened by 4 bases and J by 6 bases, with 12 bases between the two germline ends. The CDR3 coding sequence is TGTGCCAGTAGTACTCCTGGGCAGGCTGAAGCTTTCTTT. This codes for CASSTPGQAEAFF.

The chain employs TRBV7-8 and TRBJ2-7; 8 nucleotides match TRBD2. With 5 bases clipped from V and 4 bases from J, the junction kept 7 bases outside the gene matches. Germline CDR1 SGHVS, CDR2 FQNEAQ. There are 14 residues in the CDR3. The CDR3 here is CASSRGLASYEQYF. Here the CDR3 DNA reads TGTGCCAGCAGCCGAGGACTAGCATCATACGAGCAGTACTTC.

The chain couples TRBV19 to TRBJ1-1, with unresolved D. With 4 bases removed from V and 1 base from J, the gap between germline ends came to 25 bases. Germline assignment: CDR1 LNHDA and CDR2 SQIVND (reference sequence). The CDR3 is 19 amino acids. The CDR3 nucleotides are TGTGCCAGTAGTACCCTCAGCCGAAAACTGGCGGGGAAGAACACTGAAGCTTTCTTT. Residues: CASSTLSRKLAGKNTEAFF.

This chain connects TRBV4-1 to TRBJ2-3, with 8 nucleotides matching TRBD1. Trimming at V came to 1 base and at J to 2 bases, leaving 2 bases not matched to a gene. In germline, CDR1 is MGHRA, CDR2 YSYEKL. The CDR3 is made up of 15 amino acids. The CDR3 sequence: CASSQGTGFTDTQYF. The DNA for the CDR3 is TGCGCCAGCAGCCAAGGGACAGGGTTCACAGATACGCAGTATTTT.

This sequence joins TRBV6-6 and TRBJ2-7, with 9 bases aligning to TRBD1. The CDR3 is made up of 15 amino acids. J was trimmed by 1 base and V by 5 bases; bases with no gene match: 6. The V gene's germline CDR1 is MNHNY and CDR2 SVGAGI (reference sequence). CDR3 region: CASSRSGTGSYEQYF. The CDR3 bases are TGTGCCAGCAGTCGATCCGGGACAGGGTCCTACGAGCAGTACTTC.

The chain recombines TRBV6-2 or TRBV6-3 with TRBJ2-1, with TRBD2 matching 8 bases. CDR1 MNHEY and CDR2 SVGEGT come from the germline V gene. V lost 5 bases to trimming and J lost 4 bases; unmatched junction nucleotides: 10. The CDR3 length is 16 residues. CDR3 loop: CASSLNPGLGYNEQFF. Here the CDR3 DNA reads TGTGCCAGCAGTCTTAACCCGGGACTAGGTTACAATGAGCAGTTCTTC.

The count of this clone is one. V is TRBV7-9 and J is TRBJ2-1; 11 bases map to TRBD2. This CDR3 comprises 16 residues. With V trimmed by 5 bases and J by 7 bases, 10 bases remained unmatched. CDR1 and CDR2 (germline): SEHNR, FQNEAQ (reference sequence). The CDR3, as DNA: TGTGCCAGCAGCCCCCCGGCTAGCGGGGGGTGGAATGAGCAGTTCTTC. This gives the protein CASSPPASGGWNEQFF.

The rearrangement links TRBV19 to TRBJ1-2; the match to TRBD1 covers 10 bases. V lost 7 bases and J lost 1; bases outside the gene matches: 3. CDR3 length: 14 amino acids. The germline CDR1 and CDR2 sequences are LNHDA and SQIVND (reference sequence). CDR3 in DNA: TGTGCCAGTACCCGGACAGGGGGTAACTATGGCTACACCTTC. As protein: CASTRTGGNYGYTF.

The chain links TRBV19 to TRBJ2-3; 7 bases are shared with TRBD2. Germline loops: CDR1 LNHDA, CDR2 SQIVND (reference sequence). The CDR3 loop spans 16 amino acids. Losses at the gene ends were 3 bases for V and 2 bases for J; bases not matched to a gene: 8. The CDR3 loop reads CASSMLSGRHTDTQYF. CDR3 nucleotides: TGTGCCAGTAGTATGCTTAGCGGGCGCCACACAGATACGCAGTATTTT.

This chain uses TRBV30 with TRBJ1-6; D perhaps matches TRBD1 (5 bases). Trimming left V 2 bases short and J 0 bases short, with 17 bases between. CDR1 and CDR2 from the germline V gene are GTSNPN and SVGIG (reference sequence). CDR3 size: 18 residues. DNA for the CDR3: TGTGCCTGGAGTAATTTAGGGACTGCGAGCTCCTATAATTCACCCCTCCACTTT. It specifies CAWSNLGTASSYNSPLHF.

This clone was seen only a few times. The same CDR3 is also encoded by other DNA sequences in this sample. The CDR3, as DNA: TGTGCCAGCAGTTTAGCAGGGAACTATGGCTACACCTTC. Translation gives CASSLAGNYGYTF. The J gene is TRBJ1-2, the V gene TRBV27; a possible D gene is TRBD1 (5 bases). V lost 2 bases to trimming and J lost 2 bases, with 6 bases between them. Per germline, CDR1 MNHEY and CDR2 SMNVEV (reference sequence). The CDR3 sequence is 13 residues long.